The 2 T cell receptor beta chains in this list originate from one sample, sequenced in a study of blood T cell repertoires in COVID-19. The assay was immunoSEQ multiplex PCR, and TCRdb's table has in-frame clones only and misses some. The table has some 170,000 clones, less than 90% seen once; the top ten hold over 0.95%. Sequencing used PBMCs or T cells enriched from blood (not recorded which). The receptors were gathered from a human donor with acute COVID-19. The donor label of this sample is uncertain.

The chain employs TRBV18 and TRBJ2-7; D might be TRBD1 (5 bases). Deletions cut 6 bases from V and 2 bases from J, with 17 bases between. The germline gives CDR1 KGHSH, CDR2 LQKENI. The CDR3 covers 15 residues. The DNA for the CDR3 is TGTGCCAGCTCGATCTCCATTGACAGCCCCTACGAGCAGTACTTC. Amino acids: CASSISIDSPYEQYF.

This clone was detected once. V is TRBV12-3 or TRBV12-4 and J is TRBJ2-7; D possibly corresponds to TRBD1 (5 bases). Trimming took 3 bases from V and 2 from J, leaving 8 bases between them. The length of the CDR3 is 13 residues. The CDR3 region is CASSFQGPYEQYF. Written as DNA, the CDR3 is TGTGCCAGCAGTTTCCAGGGCCCCTACGAGCAGTACTTC.